This T cell receptor beta chain is from a study of monozygotic twins with inflammatory bowel disease. Germline loops: CDR1 SGHTA, CDR2 FQGNSA. The length of the CDR3 is 15 residues. Reanalyzing the 5' RACE reads, TCRdb keeps one entry per CDR3 protein, without DNA. This table holds 40,000 to 45,000 distinct CDR3 sequences. This clonotype originated in a human donor with ulcerative colitis or Crohn's disease, or a healthy co-twin of an affected twin (not recorded which). This rearrangement joins TRBV7-2 to TRBJ2-3; the TCRdb call, TRBD2, lacks DNA for checking. Sequencing was done on a sample of blood. This CDR3 is CASSLGAGGTDTQYF.